The 3 T cell receptor beta chains below come from one sample, sequenced in a study of blood T cell repertoires in COVID-19. The assay was immunoSEQ multiplex PCR, and TCRdb's table has in-frame clones only and misses some. Here the sample spans approximately 91,000 clones, approximately 72% being singletons. Material for sequencing was peripheral blood. These receptor sequences come from a man between 65 and 79 years old with acute or convalescent COVID-19.

This clone was picked up a small number of times. The CDR3: CASSHSGTTSYEQYF. CDR3 DNA: TGTGCCAGCAGCCACTCCGGGACTACTTCCTACGAGCAGTACTTC. V is TRBV14 and J is TRBJ2-7; 7 nucleotides match TRBD2. V shed 3 bases and J 1 base; nucleotides not matched to a gene: 6. The CDR3 has 15 amino acids. Looked up from germline, CDR1 is SGHDN and CDR2 is FVKESK.

This chain links TRBV24-1 with TRBJ2-1; 9 positions agree with TRBD1. The CDR3 consists of 17 residues. The ends lost 0 bases at V and 7 bases at J; junction bases unmatched: 9. Germline V gene sequence: CDR1 KGHDR, CDR2 SFDVKD. The CDR3 loop is CATSDLVAGQGWNEQFF. CDR3 bases: TGTGCCACCAGTGATTTGGTGGCGGGACAGGGCTGGAATGAGCAGTTCTTC.

This clone was detected only a few times. The rearrangement uses TRBV7-2 and TRBJ2-5; TRBD1 aligns across 9 bases. This CDR3 is 15 amino acids long. The trim removed 5 bases at V and 5 bases at J, leaving 9 bases unmatched. From germline, CDR1 is SGHTA and CDR2 FQGNSA. CDR3 sequence reads: CASSLGGDRAETQYF. Written as DNA, the CDR3 is TGTGCCAGCAGCCTAGGGGGGGACAGGGCTGAGACCCAGTACTTC. Full variable domain (rest looked up from reference TRBV7-2 and TRBJ2-5): GAGVSQSPSNKVTEKGKDVELRCDPISGHTALYWYRQSLGQGLEFLIYFQGNSAPDKSGLPSDRFSAERTGGSVSTLTIQRTQQEDSAVYLCASSLGGDRAETQYFGPGTRLLVL.